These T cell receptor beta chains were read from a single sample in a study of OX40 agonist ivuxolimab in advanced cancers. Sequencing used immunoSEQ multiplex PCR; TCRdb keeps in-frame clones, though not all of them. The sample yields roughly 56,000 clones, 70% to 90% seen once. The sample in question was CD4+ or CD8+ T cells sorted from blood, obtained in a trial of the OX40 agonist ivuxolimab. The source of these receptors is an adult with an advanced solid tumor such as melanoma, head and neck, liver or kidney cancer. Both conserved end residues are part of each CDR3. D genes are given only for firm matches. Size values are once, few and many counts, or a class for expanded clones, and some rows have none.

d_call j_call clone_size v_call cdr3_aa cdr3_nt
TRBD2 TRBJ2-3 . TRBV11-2 CASSLVGGTSGADTQYF TGTGCCAGCAGCTTAGTAGGAGGAACTAGCGGTGCAGATACGCAGTATTTT
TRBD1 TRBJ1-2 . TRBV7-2 CASSLRGQWYGYTF TGTGCCAGCAGCTTACGGGGACAGTGGTATGGCTACACCTTC
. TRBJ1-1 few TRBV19 CASSRLKTNTEAFF TGTGCCAGTAGTAGGCTCAAGACGAACACTGAAGCTTTCTTT
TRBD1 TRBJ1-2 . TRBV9 CASSVEVGGSSGYTF TGTGCCAGCAGCGTAGAGGTAGGGGGCTCCTCTGGCTACACCTTC
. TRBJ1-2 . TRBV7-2 CASSLVDREYGYTF TGTGCCAGCAGCTTAGTAGACAGAGAATATGGCTACACCTTC
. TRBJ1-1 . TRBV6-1 CASRETLPTEAFF TGTGCCAGCAGAGAGACACTTCCGACTGAAGCTTTCTTT
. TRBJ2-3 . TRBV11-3 CASSLQGGDTQYF TGTGCCAGCAGCTTACAGGGAGGAGATACGCAGTATTTT
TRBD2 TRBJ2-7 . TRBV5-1 CASILRTSGGSREQYF TGCGCCAGCATCCTGAGGACTAGCGGGGGATCGCGGGAGCAGTACTTC
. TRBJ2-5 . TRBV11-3 CASSSRTAQETQYF TGTGCCAGCAGCTCGCGGACTGCTCAAGAGACCCAGTACTTC
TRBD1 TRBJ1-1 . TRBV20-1 CSARIGGTALF TGCAGTGCTAGAATTGGAGGGACAGCCCTCTTT
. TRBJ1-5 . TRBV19 CASRGAGNQPQHF TGTGCCAGTAGAGGGGCAGGCAATCAGCCCCAGCATTTT
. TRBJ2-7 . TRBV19 CASSIAEGMNEQYF TGTGCCAGTAGTATAGCTGAGGGTATGAACGAGCAGTACTTC
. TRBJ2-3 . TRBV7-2 CASSLVAGTQYF TGTGCCAGCAGCTTAGTTGCGGGTACGCAGTATTTT
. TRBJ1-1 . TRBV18 CASSPPGGGPGVSEAFF TGTGCCAGCTCACCACCTGGAGGGGGGCCGGGGGTCAGTGAAGCTTTCTTT
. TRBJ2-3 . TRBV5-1 CASKSSGLSTDTQYF TGCGCCAGCAAGTCATCGGGACTGAGCACAGATACGCAGTATTTT
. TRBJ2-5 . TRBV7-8 CASSRTPTAFQETQYF TGTGCCAGCAGCCGGACCCCGACAGCCTTCCAAGAGACCCAGTACTTC
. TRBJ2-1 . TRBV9 CASSRTLRRDPGSDEQFF TGTGCCAGCAGCCGTACACTCCGGAGGGACCCCGGAAGCGATGAGCAGTTCTTC
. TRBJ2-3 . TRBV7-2 CASSSSNTDTQYF TGTGCCAGCAGCTCGAGCAACACAGATACGCAGTATTTT
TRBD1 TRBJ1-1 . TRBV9 CASSARQGPGGTEAFF TGTGCCAGCAGCGCCCGACAGGGCCCGGGGGGCACTGAAGCTTTCTTT
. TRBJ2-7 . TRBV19 CASSISSNYEQYF TGTGCCAGTAGTATCAGCTCCAACTACGAGCAGTACTTC
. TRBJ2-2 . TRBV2 CASRKEFAGELFF TGTGCCAGCAGGAAGGAGTTCGCCGGGGAGCTGTTTTTT
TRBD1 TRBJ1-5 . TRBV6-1 CASIAGTGAHQPQHF TGTGCCAGCATCGCCGGGACAGGGGCCCATCAGCCCCAGCATTTT
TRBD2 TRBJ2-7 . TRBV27 CASSLMGGSSYEQYF TGTGCCAGCAGTTTAATGGGGGGGAGCTCCTACGAGCAGTACTTC
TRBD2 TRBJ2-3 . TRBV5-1 CASSFTAGADTQYF TGCGCCAGCAGCTTCACAGCGGGAGCGGATACGCAGTATTTT
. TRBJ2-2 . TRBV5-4 CASSLKTSHRGAVF TGTGCCAGCAGCTTGAAAACTTCTCACCGGGGAGCTGTTTTT
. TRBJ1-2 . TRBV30 CAWRSPIAGYTF TGTGCCTGGAGGTCCCCAATCGCCGGCTACACCTTC
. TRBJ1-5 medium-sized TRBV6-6 CASSLDPKNQPQHF TGTGCCAGCAGCCTTGACCCTAAAAATCAGCCCCAGCATTTT
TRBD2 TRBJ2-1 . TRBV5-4 CASSFGGRGYNEQFF TGTGCCAGCAGCTTCGGCGGGAGGGGGTACAATGAGCAGTTCTTC
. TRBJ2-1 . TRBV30 CAWSVLREQFF TGTGCCTGGAGTGTATTGCGGGAGCAGTTCTTC
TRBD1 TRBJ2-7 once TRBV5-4 CASSLGGQIIYEQYF TGTGCCAGCAGCTTGGGGGGACAGATAATCTACGAGCAGTACTTC
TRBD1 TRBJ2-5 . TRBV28 CASSPWKGASRGVRETQYF TGTGCCAGCAGTCCCTGGAAGGGGGCATCAAGAGGAGTCCGGGAGACCCAGTACTTC
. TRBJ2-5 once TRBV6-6 CASSPPGTSETQYF TGTGCCAGCAGTCCTCCCGGGACGTCGGAGACCCAGTACTTC
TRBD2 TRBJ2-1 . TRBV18 CASSVASGTYNEQFF TGTGCCAGCTCAGTTGCTAGCGGGACTTACAATGAGCAGTTCTTC
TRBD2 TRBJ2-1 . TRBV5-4 CASGIAGGPLDEQFF TGTGCCAGCGGGATAGCGGGAGGGCCTTTAGATGAGCAGTTCTTC
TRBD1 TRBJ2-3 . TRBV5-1 CASSLAGGSTDTQYF TGCGCCAGCAGCTTGGCAGGGGGTAGCACAGATACGCAGTATTTT
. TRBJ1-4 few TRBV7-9 CASSLARAAATNEKLFF TGTGCCAGCAGCTTAGCGAGGGCGGCTGCAACTAATGAAAAACTGTTTTTT
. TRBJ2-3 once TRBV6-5 CASRPRAVRTDTQYF TGTGCCAGCAGGCCCCGGGCGGTTCGGACAGATACGCAGTATTTT
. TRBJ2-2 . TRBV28 CASSSRPWTGELFF TGTGCCAGCAGTTCCCGTCCCTGGACCGGGGAGCTGTTTTTT
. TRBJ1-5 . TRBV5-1 CASSLSGHSNQPQHF TGCGCCAGCAGCTTGTCAGGGCATAGCAATCAGCCCCAGCATTTT
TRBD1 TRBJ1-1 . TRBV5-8 CASSETGMGTEAFF TGTGCCAGCAGCGAGACAGGGATGGGCACTGAAGCTTTCTTT
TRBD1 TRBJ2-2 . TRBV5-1 CASSTGDRQTNTGELFF TGCGCCAGCAGCACTGGGGACAGGCAGACAAACACCGGGGAGCTGTTTTTT
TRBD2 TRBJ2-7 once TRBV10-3 CAITGSTSGKSITF TGTGCCATCACCGGAAGCACTAGCGGGAAGTCGATTACCTTC
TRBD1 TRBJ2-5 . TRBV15 CATSRGDRAETQYF TGTGCCACCAGCAGGGGAGACAGGGCAGAGACCCAGTACTTC
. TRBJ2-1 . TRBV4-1 CASSQVGNEQFF TGCGCCAGCAGCCAAGTTGGGAATGAGCAGTTCTTC
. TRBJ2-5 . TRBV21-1 CASPGGQDAWEQYF TGTGCCTCCCCCGGGGGACAGGACGCATGGGAGCAGTACTTC
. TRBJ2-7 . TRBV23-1 CASSLWAGRYEQYF TGCGCCAGCAGTCTTTGGGCAGGACGCTACGAGCAGTACTTC
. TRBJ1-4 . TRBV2 CASSDLTLGEKLFF TGTGCCAGCAGTGACCTAACCTTAGGGGAAAAACTGTTTTTT
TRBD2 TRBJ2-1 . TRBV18 CASSPLGTSGRPSGEQFF TGTGCCAGCTCACCACTAGGGACTAGCGGGAGGCCCTCCGGTGAGCAGTTCTTC
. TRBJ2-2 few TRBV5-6 CASSLGGGDTGELFF TGTGCCAGCAGCTTGGGGGGAGGTGACACCGGGGAGCTGTTTTTT